This is a list of T cell receptor beta chains from one sample in a study of shared clonotypes between healthy human individuals. Sequencing used immunoSEQ multiplex PCR; TCRdb keeps in-frame clones, though not all of them. In the table there are just under 350,000 clones, 73% of which are singletons. The specimen sequenced was memory CD4+ T cells sorted from blood. These receptors were collected from a man in his thirties or forties in good health. Each CDR3 is given with its conserved first and last residue.

CDR3 | V
CASSVTSGTVWDEQFF | TRBV2
CASSENRGSWHF | TRBV2
CVTGRGEKLFF | TRBV6-5
CASSMMERGAWQPQHF | TRBV19
CANSTLSGNYNEQFF | TRBV19
CASSPRQEATQYF | TRBV18
CSVERDIIIEGFF | TRBV29-1
CAISESIRTGDGELFF | TRBV10-3
CASTSAQRATNEKLFF | TRBV2
CASSPRTGPTDRYTF | TRBV9
CATSRDKGFGNQPQHF | TRBV15
CASSLRQGGGETQYF | TRBV13
CASSLYWGQPQHF | TRBV27
CSVEGDRGSDTQYF | TRBV29-1
CASSLSTTGGEKQYF | TRBV27
CASSSAGGPIEQFF | TRBV19
CASTLMSDEQYF | TRBV7-2
CASSEALRTFNYGYTF | TRBV2
CASSLYRGGYEQYF | TRBV7-8
CASSLELDYPPDTQYF | TRBV11-2
CASSSYTYEQYF | TRBV21-1
CASSPQSGTTNFGNTIYF | TRBV18
CASSSGGEQFF | TRBV7-7
CASSKFKAGELFF | TRBV21-1
CASSLIPGTGPSYNEQFF | TRBV27
CASSEHRGGRYEQYF | TRBV7-9
CASSELGEGTDTQYF | TRBV2
CASQFGTAGGYTF | TRBV2
CASSLGGASGSSYNEQFF | TRBV5-4
CASSLRTGMNTEAFF | TRBV11-2
CASSQEMISGNTIYF | TRBV9
CASSGRELGETQYF | TRBV9
CASKAQWDYEQYF | TRBV19
CASIQESRNTGELFF | TRBV5-1
CATSRVESSGSGETQYF | TRBV15
CASSLGPTSYNEQFF | TRBV7-2
CASSQELAGAYEQFF | TRBV4-3
CASSKDPSGITPPWETQYF | TRBV21-1
CASSPPVAGLHEKLFF | TRBV7-8
CSVVREWGYTF | TRBV29-1
CASKRQGGYGYTF | TRBV19
CASSPGTRGGETQYF | TRBV5-1
CSVAMPWAFF | TRBV29-1
CASNKETYTGELFF | TRBV7-9
CASSLAGTSSGANVLTF | TRBV2
CASSQVGVGGQPQHF | TRBV10-2
CASRDSYSNQPQHF | TRBV19
CARGDRPRYEQYF | TRBV30
CASSDLGPMNTEAFF | TRBV7-8
CASSSILAVMNTEAFF | TRBV27
CASRGTLKNTEAFF | TRBV4-1
CASSSSSGRGEQFF | TRBV7-6
CASSYENQPQHF | TRBV18
CSVEDLGGRGYTF | TRBV29-1
CASSRHRSSYEQYF | TRBV5-8